Included here is one T cell receptor (beta chain) sequence, with context. Its antigen remains unknown. Cultured CD4+ T cell DNA was sequenced using the Oncomine TCR Beta short-read assay. TCRdb called the PCR reads again in MiXCR, with one record for every CDR3 protein. The sample has 20,000 to 25,000 distinct CDR3 sequences; around two fifths are singletons. The entry originates in a study of vaccination and CD4 T cells after COVID-19. This sample's time point: late sampling 161 to 241 days after vaccination in a few convalescent patients. Specified treatment: 10-day PBMC culture with coronavirus spike peptide pools or control peptides (ViraFEST assay). Negative selection isolated the CD4+ T cells once the cells had been cultured for around 9 days. The CDR3 runs 14 residues. CDR1 is DFQATT, CDR2 SNEGSKA, per germline (reference sequence). V lost 4 bases, J lost 6 bases, and 16 bases lay in between.

The chain carries TRBV20-1 and TRBJ2-1, with unresolved D. This receptor was taken from a human donor who had recovered from COVID-19. The material sequenced was CD4+ T cells from blood, cultured in vitro, taken about 7 months after SARS-CoV-2 vaccination. The CDR3 DNA is TGCAGTGCTAATCGTCAGGTACAATTCAATGAGCAGTTCTTC. This translates into CSANRQVQFNEQFF.